Following are 20 T cell receptor beta chains from one sample sequenced in a study of blood T cell repertoires in COVID-19. Assay used: immunoSEQ multiplex PCR; TCRdb lists only in-frame clones, some missing. The data hold more than 200,000 clones, with 85% to 90% observed a single time. The sample taken for sequencing was peripheral blood. These receptor sequences come from a man aged 25 to 40 with COVID-19, enrolled during active disease.

This clone was detected a few times. This chain links TRBV7-9 with TRBJ1-1, with D tentatively TRBD1 (6 bases). The germline V and J ends were trimmed by 8 bases and 4 bases, with 17 bases remaining between them. The germline gives CDR1 SEHNR, CDR2 FQNEAQ (reference sequence). The CDR3 has 14 residues. The CDR3 bases are TGTGCCAGCGAGGGAGGGGGAATGGGCACTGAAGCTTTCTTT. It encodes CASEGGGMGTEAFF.

The rearrangement links TRBV7-9 to TRBJ1-2; no definite D call. CDR3 length: 13 amino acids. Germline CDR1 and CDR2: SEHNR and FQNEAQ (reference sequence). V was cut by 2 bases and J by 4 bases, with 8 bases left in between. The CDR3 DNA reads as TGTGCCAGCAGCTTATACGGAGCCTATGGCTACACCTTC. Protein sequence: CASSLYGAYGYTF.

The chain is built from TRBV19 and TRBJ1-5; 9 bases agree with TRBD1. This CDR3 comprises 16 residues. CDR1 and CDR2 from the germline V gene are LNHDA and SQIVND (reference sequence). V lost 7 bases, J lost 5 bases, and 12 bases stayed unmatched. The CDR3 is CASNNPGQGYDQPQHF. The CDR3 DNA reads as TGTGCCAGTAATAATCCGGGACAGGGATATGATCAGCCCCAGCATTTT.

The chain uses TRBV5-1 and TRBJ1-6; 11 nucleotides line up with TRBD1. The CDR3 is 17 residues long. V shed 4 bases, J shed 1 base, and the junction held 4 bases outside the gene matches. Looked up from germline, CDR1 is SGHRS and CDR2 is YFSETQ. In DNA form, the CDR3 reads TGCGCCAGCAGCCCGGGACAGGGGGGATCCTATAATTCACCCCTCCACTTT. Its protein is CASSPGQGGSYNSPLHF.

The genes are TRBV6-5 and TRBJ1-1; D call uncertain. This CDR3 is 15 amino acids long. Germline loops: CDR1 MNHEY, CDR2 SVGAGI. The V end lost 7 bases, the J end lost 1 base, and 16 bases lay between the germline ends. The CDR3 DNA follows: TGTGCCAGCACTAAGGCGGTGTTAGGGAACACTGAAGCTTTCTTT. Encoded protein: CASTKAVLGNTEAFF.

The chain has TRBV11-2 and TRBJ1-1; possibly TRBD1 for D (6 bases). V lost 6 bases and J lost 3, with 14 bases in between. This CDR3 spans 14 amino acids. From germline, CDR1 is SGHAT and CDR2 FQNNGV. CDR3 amino acids: CASSGSGHYTEAFF. CDR3 nucleotide sequence: TGTGCCAGCAGTGGTTCGGGACACTACACTGAAGCTTTCTTT. Looking up the rest from reference TRBV11-2 and TRBJ1-1 gives the full variable domain: EAGVAQSPRYKIIEKRQSVAFWCNPISGHATLYWYQQILGQGPKLLIQFQNNGVVDDSQLPKDRFSAERLKGVDSTLKIQPAKLEDSAVYLCASSGSGHYTEAFFGQGTRLTVV.

The J gene is TRBJ2-5, the V gene TRBV5-4, with TRBD1 as a possible D gene (6 bases). Trimming stripped 0 bases from V and 2 bases from J, with 11 bases between. Germline CDR1 is SGHNT and CDR2 is YYREEE (reference sequence). The CDR3 length is 15 residues. CDR3 region: CASSLARGQQETQYF. The CDR3 nucleotides are TGTGCCAGCAGCTTGGCCAGGGGTCAACAAGAGACCCAGTACTTC.

The chain recombines TRBV9 with TRBJ2-3; perhaps TRBD2 as D (5 bases). Trimming left V 3 bases short and J 3 bases short, with 17 bases between. The CDR3 is 16 residues long. From germline, CDR1 is SGDLS and CDR2 YYNGEE. The chain's CDR3 is CASSARTGSWTDTQYF. The DNA of the CDR3 is TGTGCCAGCAGCGCCCGGACGGGATCATGGACAGATACGCAGTATTTT.

V is TRBV5-6 and J is TRBJ2-7, with 10 bases identical to TRBD2. The CDR3 consists of 16 residues. The germline CDR1 and CDR2 sequences are SGHDT and YYEEEE. After removal of 4 bases from V and 7 bases from J, the junction contained 14 bases not matched to a gene. Written as DNA, the CDR3 is TGTGCCAGCAGCACTCTCCGGCTAGCGGGGGTTCGGGAGCAGTACTTC. It is translated as CASSTLRLAGVREQYF.

The V and J genes are TRBV19 and TRBJ1-5; 7 nucleotides line up with TRBD1. This CDR3 is 14 amino acids long. The trim removed 6 bases at V and 3 bases at J, leaving 5 bases unmatched. The germline CDR1 and CDR2 sequences are LNHDA and SQIVND (reference sequence). CDR3: CASSRDSSNQPQHF. CDR3 DNA sequence: TGTGCCAGTAGCAGGGACAGCTCCAATCAGCCCCAGCATTTT.

This chain uses TRBV19 with TRBJ2-4, with D maybe TRBD1 (8 bases). This CDR3 contains 17 residues. Germline CDR1 and CDR2: LNHDA and SQIVND (reference sequence). Trimming stripped 5 bases from V and 3 bases from J, with 20 bases between. CDR3 sequence reads: CASSGEQQGGFKNIQYF. The CDR3 nucleotides read TGTGCCAGTAGTGGAGAGCAACAGGGGGGGTTCAAAAACATTCAGTACTTC.

The chain recombines TRBV29-1 with TRBJ1-2; 7 bases agree with TRBD1. The CDR3 has 12 residues. Germline lookup yields CDR1 SQVTM and CDR2 ANQGSEA. Trimming at V came to 5 bases and at J to 6 bases, leaving 6 bases not matched to a gene. The CDR3 is CSVPFDRDGYTF. The CDR3 DNA sequence: TGCAGCGTTCCATTCGACAGGGATGGCTACACCTTC.

The rearrangement links TRBV7-3 to TRBJ2-7, with 7 bases that match TRBD2. V was pared by 1 base and J by 0 bases, with 0 bases of the junction left unmatched. The CDR3 covers 14 residues. Germline V gives CDR1 SGHTA, CDR2 FQGTGA. The CDR3 sequence is CASSLSGSSYEQYF. The CDR3 nucleotides are TGTGCCAGCAGCTTAAGCGGGAGCTCCTACGAGCAGTACTTC. Complete variable domain (other parts from reference TRBV7-3 and TRBJ2-7): GAGVSQTPSNKVTEKGKYVELRCDPISGHTALYWYRQSLGQGPEFLIYFQGTGAADDSGLPNDRFFAVRPEGSVSTLKIQRTERGDSAVYLCASSLSGSSYEQYFGPGTRLTVT.

Concerning this clone: Other DNA sequences in the same sample also yield this CDR3. V gene TRBV18 combines with J gene TRBJ1-2; no clear D. V shed 0 bases and J shed 0 bases, with 5 bases lying between them. This CDR3 region has 14 residues. Germline CDR1 KGHSH, CDR2 LQKENI. CDR3: CASSPPSANYGYTF. The DNA for the CDR3 is TGTGCCAGCTCACCACCATCGGCTAACTATGGCTACACCTTC.

This chain connects TRBV2 to TRBJ2-1; 8 bases are shared with TRBD1. The CDR3 is 13 amino acids. V shed 11 bases and J 2 bases; nucleotides not matched to a gene: 5. CDR1 and CDR2 from the germline V gene are SNHLY and FYNNEI. The CDR3 region is CAGRQGTYNEQFF. DNA of the CDR3: TGTGCCGGACGACAGGGGACCTACAATGAGCAGTTCTTC.

The rearrangement links TRBV3-1 (or the pseudogene TRBV3-2) to TRBJ2-7; 10 bases are shared with TRBD2. CDR3 length equals 15 residues. Per the germline V gene, CDR1 is LGHDT and CDR2 is YNNKEL (reference sequence). Trimming took 0 bases from V and 7 from J; bases not matched to a gene: 6. DNA for the CDR3: TGTGCCAGCAGCCAAGACCTAGCGGGAGCTCGAGAGCAGTACTTC. Protein product: CASSQDLAGAREQYF.

This clone has a handful of counts. The chain is built from TRBV6-4 and TRBJ1-1; tentative D call: TRBD1 (6 bases). Trimming pared 5 bases from V and 0 bases from J, leaving 10 bases between. The CDR3 runs 14 residues. From germline, CDR1 is MRHNA and CDR2 SNTAGT. CDR3 sequence: CASSLDSMNTEAFF. The CDR3 DNA sequence: TGTGCCAGCAGTTTGGACAGCATGAACACTGAAGCTTTCTTT.

V and J are TRBV13 and TRBJ2-7, with TRBD1 identical over 11 bases. CDR1 is PRHDT and CDR2 is FYEKMQ in the germline V gene (reference sequence). Losses at the gene ends were 4 bases for V and 3 bases for J; bases not matched to a gene: 5. CDR3 length: 15 residues. The DNA for the CDR3 is TGTGCCAGCAGCTCTTCCGGGACAGGGGGCTACGAGCAGTACTTC. It encodes CASSSSGTGGYEQYF.

This chain connects TRBV7-2 to TRBJ2-5, with 12 bases aligning to TRBD2. V shed 3 bases, J shed 7 bases, and the junction held 6 bases outside the gene matches. Germline V lookup: CDR1 SGHTA, CDR2 FQGNSA. There are 15 residues in the CDR3. The CDR3 protein is CASSLTSGSLGTQYF. CDR3 sequence (DNA): TGTGCCAGCAGCTTGACTAGCGGGAGTCTCGGGACCCAGTACTTC.

The J gene is TRBJ2-2, the V gene TRBV4-1; D is ambiguous. The length of the CDR3 is 13 residues. Germline V lookup: CDR1 MGHRA, CDR2 YSYEKL. Trimming removed 1 base from V and 6 bases from J, with 6 bases in between. CDR3 amino acids: CASSQVSAGELFF. CDR3 DNA: TGCGCCAGCAGCCAAGTTTCAGCCGGGGAGCTGTTTTTT.